This T cell receptor (beta chain) comes out of a study of patients and donors after allogeneic stem cell transplantation. TCRdb re-analysed the RT-PCR reads in MiXCR, keeping a single row per CDR3 protein. There are hundreds of thousands of distinct CDR3 sequences in the sample; 16% occur only once, and 6% to 8% lies in the top ten. The CDR3 has 15 residues. The ends were cut back, 4 bases at V and 2 bases at J, with 14 bases in the middle. Germline assignment: CDR1 KGHDR and CDR2 SFDVKD. This rearrangement joins TRBV24-1 to TRBJ2-7; the D is unclear. What was sequenced was blood, either unsorted or a sorted T cell fraction (not recorded which). This clonotype was sampled from a human donor who was either an allogeneic HSCT recipient or a stem cell or donor lymphocyte infusion donor (not recorded which). It is not recorded whose cells these are; they may come from a transplant donor. CDR3 sequence: CATSDRTAPPYEQYF. The CDR3 DNA reads TGTGCCACCAGTGACCGGACGGCACCCCCCTACGAGCAGTACTTC.